Following are 30 T cell receptor beta chains from one sample sequenced in a study of T cells after yellow fever vaccination. TCRdb re-analysed the 5' RACE reads in MiXCR, keeping a single row per CDR3 protein. Here the sample spans 500,000 to 650,000 distinct CDR3 sequences, roughly 12% being singletons. The sample here was PBMCs, taken on the day of the yellow fever booster vaccination. Receptors were obtained from a man between 25 and 39 years old who received the YFV17D yellow fever vaccine.

This clonotype was counted ten times or more. The chain couples TRBV5-1 to TRBJ2-1; D might be TRBD2 (6 bases). CDR3 size: 12 residues. Trimming pared 7 bases from V and 5 bases from J, leaving 10 bases between. Germline-derived CDR1 and CDR2 are SGHRS and YFSETQ. The CDR3 spells CASRESHNEQFF. DNA of the CDR3: TGCGCCAGCCGGGAGAGCCACAATGAGCAGTTCTTC.

The chain employs TRBV14 and TRBJ2-1; TRBD1 matches 7 bases. The V gene end was trimmed by 1 base and the J gene end by 4 bases; junction bases not matched to a gene: 22. The germline V gene has CDR1 SGHDN and CDR2 FVKESK. The CDR3 length is 21 residues. The CDR3 loop reads CASSQGEPGQLNPLWYNEQFF. The CDR3 nucleotides read TGTGCCAGCAGCCAAGGGGAACCGGGACAGTTAAATCCTTTATGGTACAATGAGCAGTTCTTC.

This chain uses TRBV5-1 with TRBJ2-6; D not certain. Germline V lookup: CDR1 SGHRS, CDR2 YFSETQ. Deletions cut 5 bases from V and 4 bases from J, with 10 bases between. The CDR3 covers 14 residues. Written as DNA, the CDR3 is TGCGCCAGCAGGGGCCAATCCGGGGCCAACGTCCTGACTTTC. It is translated as CASRGQSGANVLTF.

This clonotype was counted between two and nine times. The chain couples TRBV9 to TRBJ2-1; D is possibly TRBD1 or TRBD2 (6 bases each). CDR1 and CDR2 from the germline V gene are SGDLS and YYNGEE. Trimming took 2 bases from V and 6 from J, leaving 18 bases between them. The CDR3 has 16 amino acids. The CDR3 spells CASSVTLGGAFNEQFF. In DNA, the CDR3 is TGTGCCAGCAGCGTTACATTGGGGGGCGCATTCAATGAGCAGTTCTTC.

The gene calls are TRBV12-3 or TRBV12-4 and TRBJ1-2; D may be TRBD1 (6 bases). The CDR3 length is 13 residues. V lost 3 bases and J 5 bases, leaving 10 bases between the germline ends. The chain's CDR3 is CASSFPQGYGYTF. The CDR3 bases are TGTGCCAGCAGTTTCCCCCAGGGGTATGGCTACACCTTC.

The V call is TRBV6-1, the J call TRBJ2-7; 15 bases line up with TRBD2. The CDR3 contains 16 residues. CDR1 is MNHNS and CDR2 is SASEGT in the germline V gene. J lost 2 bases, V lost 6 bases, and 5 bases had no gene match. CDR3 loop: CASRGLAGGPPYEQYF. Here the CDR3 DNA reads TGTGCCAGCAGAGGACTAGCGGGAGGGCCGCCCTACGAGCAGTACTTC.

This clonotype was counted only a few times. The J gene is TRBJ2-7, the V gene TRBV7-2; 8 nucleotides agree with TRBD1. Germline values: CDR1 SGHTA, CDR2 FQGNSA. V shed 3 bases and J 3 bases; nucleotides not matched to a gene: 7. The CDR3 contains 15 residues. DNA of the CDR3: TGTGCCAGCAGCTTGGCGACAGGGGCCGTCTACGAGCAGTACTTC. This codes for CASSLATGAVYEQYF.

The chain uses TRBV11-2 and TRBJ2-1; D remains unclear. V was shortened by 5 bases and J by 7 bases, with 15 bases between the two germline ends. The length of the CDR3 is 14 residues. CDR1 and CDR2 from the germline V gene are SGHAT and FQNNGV. The CDR3 protein is CASSGQLGGNEQFF. The CDR3 nucleotides are TGTGCCAGCAGCGGGCAGTTAGGTGGGAATGAGCAGTTCTTC.

This clonotype was seen a handful of times. This chain connects TRBV25-1 to TRBJ2-7; D is tentatively TRBD1 or TRBD2 (5 bases each). Germline V gene lookup returns CDR1 MGHDK and CDR2 SYGVNS. The CDR3 totals 12 residues. The V and J ends lost 9 bases and 3 bases respectively, with 12 bases between them. The CDR3 sequence is CASRDLLYEQYF. The DNA for the CDR3 is TGTGCCAGTAGGGACCTCCTCTACGAGCAGTACTTC.

This sequence joins TRBV29-1 and TRBJ2-1, with D unresolved. V lost 5 bases and J lost 0, with 14 bases in between. The CDR3 has 15 amino acids. The germline V gene encodes CDR1 SQVTM and CDR2 ANQGSEA. The CDR3 DNA follows: TGCAGCGTTAACCGCTGGGGAAGCTCCTACAATGAGCAGTTCTTC. As protein: CSVNRWGSSYNEQFF.

The V call is TRBV29-1, the J call TRBJ2-1; D may be TRBD2 (6 bases). The CDR3 is 15 amino acids. V was trimmed by 6 bases and J by 5 bases, leaving 20 bases between them. Germline V lookup: CDR1 SQVTM, CDR2 ANQGSEA. Here the CDR3 DNA reads TGCAGCGTCGCCCGGAGGGGCGGGACCGACAATGAGCAGTTCTTC. It yields the protein CSVARRGGTDNEQFF.

V gene TRBV24-1 combines with J gene TRBJ2-2; no firm D call. Germline loops: CDR1 KGHDR, CDR2 SFDVKD. The CDR3 is 12 residues long. The V and J ends lost 5 bases and 3 bases respectively, with 3 bases between them. The CDR3 loop is CATSVDTGELFF. Here the CDR3 DNA reads TGTGCCACCAGTGTGGACACCGGGGAGCTGTTTTTT.

This clonotype was detected ten times or more. The rearrangement joins TRBV18 to TRBJ2-7, with D unresolved. V lost 9 bases, J lost 3 bases, and 12 bases lay in between. The CDR3 spans 12 residues. The germline V gene encodes CDR1 KGHSH and CDR2 LQKENI. In nucleotides, the CDR3 is TGTGCCAGTAGTCCTGATCTCTACGAGCAGTACTTC. Its protein product is CASSPDLYEQYF.

This clonotype has at least ten counts. The chain links TRBV7-2 to TRBJ1-5; D is undetermined. V shed 5 bases and J shed 4 bases, with 12 bases lying between them. Germline lookup yields CDR1 SGHTA and CDR2 FQGNSA. The CDR3 runs 14 residues. For the CDR3, the DNA is TGTGCCAGCAGCCTAGACATAGTAAATCAGCCCCAGCATTTT. Translation gives CASSLDIVNQPQHF.

J is TRBJ2-7 and V is TRBV21-1; the table assigns TRBD1, which was not confirmed against the DNA. TRBV21-1 is a known pseudogene. The CDR3 sequence is 17 residues long. The CDR3 DNA sequence: TGTGCCAGCAGCAAAAATGTGAGACAGGGGGACTCCTACGAGCAGTACTTC. Amino acid sequence: CASSKNVRQGDSYEQYF.

This clonotype was seen many times. The genes are TRBV18 and TRBJ2-3; D gene ambiguous. CDR1 and CDR2 from the germline V gene are KGHSH and LQKENI. V was clipped by 3 bases and J by 6 bases, with 16 bases between them. This CDR3 contains 15 residues. The DNA of the CDR3 is TGTGCCAGCTCACCTGCGAGTTCTTCGGTGGATACGCAGTATTTT. Its translation is CASSPASSSVDTQYF.

The rearrangement joins TRBV12-3 or TRBV12-4 to TRBJ2-6, with TRBD1 matching over 10 bases. The CDR3 spans 18 residues. The CDR3 nucleotides read TGTACCTTCTGCTCAACCTTGGGGACAGGGGTAGGGGCCAACGTCCTGACTTTC. Translation: CTFCSTLGTGVGANVLTF.

The genes are TRBV8-2 and TRBJ2-1; the table's D gene call, TRBD2, was not cross checked with the DNA. TRBV8-2 is a pseudogene locus. CDR3 length equals 14 residues. The CDR3 loop reads CASSPRVVYNEQFF. DNA of the CDR3: TGTGCCAGCAGCCCTCGGGTCGTCTATAATGAGCAGTTCTTC.

On this clonotype: Relative to the germline gene, one junction end is altered; a read error may explain this. The chain recombines TRBV20-1 with TRBJ2-5; 8 bases line up with TRBD2. CDR1 is DFQATT, CDR2 SNEGSKA, per germline (reference sequence). The CDR3 runs to 16 residues. CDR3: CCAREAIAGWGGTQYF. In DNA form, the CDR3 reads TGCTGTGCTAGAGAGGCAATAGCGGGATGGGGTGGGACCCAGTACTTC.

The chain joins TRBV20-1 to TRBJ1-5; 9 nucleotides agree with TRBD1. This CDR3 is 14 amino acids long. Germline-derived CDR1 and CDR2 are DFQATT and SNEGSKA (reference sequence). The V segment lost 5 bases and the J segment 3 bases; nucleotides outside the gene matches: 5. CDR3 loop: CSAYGTGPNQPQHF. For the CDR3, the DNA is TGCAGTGCTTATGGGACAGGGCCCAATCAGCCCCAGCATTTT.

CDR3 protein: CASSWQQTSGNTIYF. Written as DNA, the CDR3 is TGTGCCAGCAGCTGGCAACAGACCTCTGGAAACACCATATATTTT. V gene TRBV7-2 combines with J gene TRBJ1-3; D uncertain. V lost 4 bases to trimming and J lost 0 bases, with 10 bases between them. CDR3 length: 15 amino acids. Germline CDR1 is SGHTA and CDR2 is FQGNSA. The variable domain in full, with the rest retrieved from reference TRBV7-2 and TRBJ1-3, is GAGVSQSPSNKVTEKGKDVELRCDPISGHTALYWYRQSLGQGLEFLIYFQGNSAPDKSGLPSDRFSAERTGGSVSTLTIQRTQQEDSAVYLCASSWQQTSGNTIYFGEGSWLTVV.

This clonotype appeared a few times. V usage is TRBV18 and J usage is TRBJ2-2; D may be TRBD1 (6 bases). Germline CDR1 reads KGHSH; CDR2 reads LQKENI. The V end was cut by 5 bases, the J end by 3 bases, with 10 bases between. CDR3 length equals 14 residues. CDR3 region: CASSARTDTGELFF. The DNA for the CDR3 is TGTGCCAGCTCAGCTCGGACAGACACCGGGGAGCTGTTTTTT. Full variable domain (outside the CDR3, taken from reference TRBV18 and TRBJ2-2): NAGVMQNPRHLVRRRGQEARLRCSPMKGHSHVYWYRQLPEEGLKFMVYLQKENIIDESGMPKERFSAEFPKEGPSILRIQQVVRGDSAAYFCASSARTDTGELFFGEGSRLTVL.

This clonotype appeared many times. This chain uses TRBV5-1 with TRBJ2-1; tentatively, D is TRBD1 or TRBD2 (6 bases each). Trimming took off 2 bases at V and 0 bases at J, with 9 bases between the two ends. The CDR3 loop spans 15 amino acids. Germline assignment: CDR1 SGHRS and CDR2 YFSETQ. The CDR3 DNA follows: TGCGCCAGCAGCTTAGGGGGGATCTCCTACAATGAGCAGTTCTTC. This codes for CASSLGGISYNEQFF.

The chain links TRBV4-2 to TRBJ1-1; 8 positions agree with TRBD1. This CDR3 spans 15 amino acids. The trim removed 3 bases at V and 1 base at J, leaving 4 bases unmatched. Germline V gene lookup returns CDR1 LGHNA and CDR2 YNFKEQ. The CDR3 loop is CASSHSDRANTEAFF. The CDR3 DNA follows: TGTGCCAGCAGCCACTCGGACAGGGCGAACACTGAAGCTTTCTTT.

Many counts were recorded for this clonotype. This chain links TRBV29-1 with TRBJ1-5; D unclear. Trimming left V 5 bases short and J 0 bases short, with 8 bases between. Germline V gene sequence: CDR1 SQVTM, CDR2 ANQGSEA. CDR3 length: 13 residues. The CDR3 coding sequence is TGCAGCGTTAAAGTCAATAGCAATCAGCCCCAGCATTTT. Encoded protein: CSVKVNSNQPQHF.

The CDR3 spells CSVRRATGKETQYF. The CDR3 bases are TGCAGCGTTCGCCGGGCGACAGGAAAAGAGACCCAGTACTTC. The chain links TRBV29-1 to TRBJ2-5, with D tentatively TRBD1 (6 bases). V was shortened by 5 bases and J by 3 bases, with 16 bases between the two germline ends. The length of the CDR3 is 14 residues. CDR1 is SQVTM and CDR2 is ANQGSEA in the germline V gene.

This clonotype was seen ten or more times. The V and J genes are TRBV20-1 and TRBJ1-2; D call uncertain. Per the germline V gene, CDR1 is DFQATT and CDR2 is SNEGSKA (reference sequence). V shed 1 base and J shed 7 bases, with 1 base lying between them. This CDR3 comprises 9 residues. CDR3 bases: TGCAGTGCTAGAGGTGGCTACACCTTC. It is translated as CSARGGYTF.

This clonotype was picked up a small number of times. The chain employs TRBV11-2 and TRBJ2-5; 8 bases agree with TRBD1. CDR3 size: 16 residues. V was pared by 2 bases and J by 4 bases, with 9 bases of the junction left unmatched. Germline assignment: CDR1 SGHAT and CDR2 FQNNGV. The chain's CDR3 is CASSLIITGGRETQYF. The CDR3 bases are TGTGCCAGCAGCTTAATAATAACAGGGGGAAGAGAGACCCAGTACTTC. The variable domain in full, completed from reference TRBV11-2 and TRBJ2-5, reads EAGVAQSPRYKIIEKRQSVAFWCNPISGHATLYWYQQILGQGPKLLIQFQNNGVVDDSQLPKDRFSAERLKGVDSTLKIQPAKLEDSAVYLCASSLIITGGRETQYFGPGTRLLVL.

The chain has TRBV5-4 and TRBJ2-1; TRBD2 matches 10 bases. CDR1 is SGHNT, CDR2 YYREEE, per germline (reference sequence). The CDR3 has 16 residues. The ends lost 0 bases at V and 9 bases at J; junction bases unmatched: 9. CDR3 in amino acids: CASSLAWASGRTEQFF. Written as DNA, the CDR3 is TGTGCCAGCAGCTTGGCCTGGGCTAGCGGGAGAACTGAGCAGTTCTTC.

There are many counts of this clonotype. The V gene is TRBV27, the J gene TRBJ2-5; perhaps TRBD1 as D (6 bases). CDR3 length: 15 amino acids. Between the trimmed V and J ends, which lost 4 bases and 6 bases, there was a span of 18 bases. Germline V gene data show CDR1 as MNHEY and CDR2 as SMNVEV (reference sequence). CDR3 nucleotide sequence: TGTGCCAGCAGTTCTCCGGACAGATTAGGGAAGACCCAGTACTTC. Translating gives CASSSPDRLGKTQYF.